A selection of T cell receptor beta chains follows, all from one sample in a study of cytomegalovirus exposure and HLA in healthy donors. TCRdb's copy holds only in-frame clones and misses some; the assay was immunoSEQ multiplex PCR. The table lists more than 95,000 clones, about 71% of them singletons. The sample comprised PBMCs. These receptors were collected from a woman in her forties or fifties in good health and CMV-seronegative. The CDR3 runs from the conserved cysteine through the conserved F or W. The D gene is left open where the match is weak. Not all rows give a size; the values are once, few, many and, for expanded clones, a class.

CDR3nt,CDR3aa,abundance,v_gene,d_gene,j_gene
TGTGCCAAGGGGGGACGGGATTCTAGCGGGGGATCAACACCGTACCAAGAGACCCAGTACTTC,CAKGGRDSSGGSTPYQETQYF,NA,TRBV21-1,NA,TRBJ2-5
TGCGCCAGCAGCCAGGACAGGGGCTACGAGCAGTACTTC,CASSQDRGYEQYF,NA,TRBV5-1,TRBD1,TRBJ2-7
TGTGCCAGCAGCCGCCGGACAGGAAGCTATGGCTACACCTTC,CASSRRTGSYGYTF,NA,TRBV4-2,TRBD1,TRBJ1-2
TGCGCCAGCAGCTTGCAGGGTATTGGCACAGATACGCAGTATTTT,CASSLQGIGTDTQYF,few,TRBV5-1,NA,TRBJ2-3
TGTGCCAGCAGCTTAGCTCCCGCGGGGGTGAGGCAAGAGACCCAGTACTTC,CASSLAPAGVRQETQYF,NA,TRBV11-3,TRBD2,TRBJ2-5
TGTGCCAGCAAACCAGGCAGCGGGAGGGCCCTTAGGAGCTCCTACGAGCAGTACTTC,CASKPGSGRALRSSYEQYF,NA,TRBV27,TRBD2,TRBJ2-7
TGCGCCAGCAGCCCTATACTGACAGGGGAAGACGAGCAGTACTTC,CASSPILTGEDEQYF,NA,TRBV5-1,TRBD1,TRBJ2-7
TGCAGTGTCGCAGGACAGAACTTTTTT,CSVAGQNFF,NA,TRBV20-1,NA,TRBJ1-4
TGTGCCAGCACCCCTGACAGGGTGAGCACAGATACGCAGTATTTT,CASTPDRVSTDTQYF,once,TRBV6-1,TRBD1,TRBJ2-3
TGTGCCAGCTCACCTGTCCAGGGGAACTATGGCTACACCTTC,CASSPVQGNYGYTF,NA,TRBV18,NA,TRBJ1-2
TGTGCCAGCAGCCGGGGGGACAGGAGGAACACTGAAGCTTTCTTT,CASSRGDRRNTEAFF,NA,TRBV7-2,TRBD1,TRBJ1-1
TGCGCCAGCAGCCAAGAAGCGCTAGCGGGAGTGAGCACAGATACGCAGTATTTT,CASSQEALAGVSTDTQYF,few,TRBV4-3,TRBD2,TRBJ2-3
TGTGCCAGCAGCCCCGGGGACAGCAACTACAATGAGCAGTTCTTC,CASSPGDSNYNEQFF,NA,TRBV9,TRBD1,TRBJ2-1
TGCGCCAGCAGTAACAGGGGGAGCTCCTACAATGAGCAGTTCTTC,CASSNRGSSYNEQFF,NA,TRBV10-2,TRBD1,TRBJ2-1
TGTGCCAGTAGAAGGACTAGCGGGACGGAGACCCAGTACTTC,CASRRTSGTETQYF,NA,TRBV19,TRBD2,TRBJ2-5
TGTGCCAGCAGCCAAGAACACGGGGGACGCTACAATGAGCAGTTCTTC,CASSQEHGGRYNEQFF,NA,TRBV4-2,NA,TRBJ2-1
TGTGCCTGGACCCCTGGCTCCCTTAGCGGCAATCAGCCCCAGCATTTT,CAWTPGSLSGNQPQHF,once,TRBV30,NA,TRBJ1-5
TGTGCCAGTAGTCCTCGCAGGGGCCAGTACACTGAAGCTTTCTTT,CASSPRRGQYTEAFF,NA,TRBV19,NA,TRBJ1-1
TGTGCCAGCAGTTTAGACTTAGCGGGAGAGTTTCCCTACGAGCAGTACTTC,CASSLDLAGEFPYEQYF,NA,TRBV28,TRBD2,TRBJ2-7
TGCGCCAGCAGCCAACCCGTTACAGGAGCCTACGAGCAGTACTTC,CASSQPVTGAYEQYF,NA,TRBV5-1,NA,TRBJ2-7
TGTGCCAGCAGTATAGACAGGGGAGGAGAGACCCAGTACTTC,CASSIDRGGETQYF,NA,TRBV2,TRBD1,TRBJ2-5
TGTGCCAGCAGTTACGGGACAGGGTACACTGAAGCTTTCTTT,CASSYGTGYTEAFF,NA,TRBV6-5,TRBD1,TRBJ1-1
TGCGCCAGCAGCCAGTTCCTACGTGGGGAGCCTCTTAGCGGGAGGCCATTGGTAGAGCAGTACTTC,CASSQFLRGEPLSGRPLVEQYF,few,TRBV4-1,TRBD2,TRBJ2-7
TGTGCTAGCAGCCAGGAGGGACTAGGACTAGAGACCCAGTACTTC,CASSQEGLGLETQYF,few,TRBV7-7,TRBD2,TRBJ2-5
TGTGCCAGCAGCTTAGCACTAGCGGACCTACAGACCCAGTACTTC,CASSLALADLQTQYF,NA,TRBV7-8,TRBD2,TRBJ2-5
TGCGCCAGCAGCTCGACTAGCGAGAACACCGGGGAGCTGTTTTTT,CASSSTSENTGELFF,NA,TRBV5-1,TRBD2,TRBJ2-2
TGTGCCAGTAGTATCGTCGGGACTAGCTTGCACAATGAGCAGTTCTTC,CASSIVGTSLHNEQFF,NA,TRBV19,TRBD2,TRBJ2-1
TGTGCCAGCAGTAAACAACTAGCGGGACAAGAGACCCAGTACTTC,CASSKQLAGQETQYF,NA,TRBV6-5,TRBD2,TRBJ2-5
TGTGCCAGCGGCCTCAGGAGGGAAAAACTGTTTTTT,CASGLRREKLFF,few,TRBV27,NA,TRBJ1-4
TGTGCCAGCAGCAGAGCAGTTGGAGCAAATCAGCCCCAGCATTTT,CASSRAVGANQPQHF,NA,TRBV7-2,NA,TRBJ1-5
TGTGCCAGCAGCGTAGAACCCCCACCGGGACTAGGCCACGAGCAGTACTTC,CASSVEPPPGLGHEQYF,NA,TRBV9,TRBD2,TRBJ2-7
TGTGCCAGTAGAGGAGTAAAACCGGGACAGGGGGCTAGCGAAGTGGGCTACACCTTC,CASRGVKPGQGASEVGYTF,NA,TRBV19,TRBD1,TRBJ1-2
TGTGCCAGCAGAACCGGGACAGGGGATCAGCCCCAGCATTTT,CASRTGTGDQPQHF,few,TRBV27,TRBD1,TRBJ1-5
TGTGCCTGGAGTCCCCAAGGACTGCCTCATCAGCCCCAGCATTTT,CAWSPQGLPHQPQHF,NA,TRBV30,NA,TRBJ1-5
TGTGCTAGTGGTTTGGTTACCCGCGGGATCTTGATCAGCACAGATACGCAGTATTTT,CASGLVTRGILISTDTQYF,NA,TRBV12-5,NA,TRBJ2-3
TGCAGCGTTTGGGACTCCTATGGCTACACCTTC,CSVWDSYGYTF,NA,TRBV29-1,NA,TRBJ1-2
TGCGCCAGCACTAGGGGCTACGAGCAGTACTTC,CASTRGYEQYF,NA,TRBV5-1,NA,TRBJ2-7
TGCGCCAGCAGCCAGGGACAGGGCAATCAGCCCCAGCATTTT,CASSQGQGNQPQHF,few,TRBV4-1,TRBD1,TRBJ1-5
TGCGCCAGCAGCTTGACTCCGGGGGGACTTGAAGCTTTCTTT,CASSLTPGGLEAFF,NA,TRBV5-1,NA,TRBJ1-1
TGTGCCAGCAGCAGACAGGGCCCCTACGAGCAGTACTTC,CASSRQGPYEQYF,NA,TRBV7-9,TRBD1,TRBJ2-7
TGTGCCAGCATCAGGTCGGGACTAGCGGGATCTGGGGCCAACGTCCTGACTTTC,CASIRSGLAGSGANVLTF,NA,TRBV28,TRBD2,TRBJ2-6
TGTGCCAGCAGTGAAGGGGGCAGGGGGCGCGGTGAGACCCAGTACTTC,CASSEGGRGRGETQYF,NA,TRBV2,TRBD1,TRBJ2-5
TGTGCCAGCTCAGGGGGCGGCGCCTACGAGCAGTACTTC,CASSGGGAYEQYF,NA,TRBV18,NA,TRBJ2-7
TGTGCCAGCAGCCCTATTTTATTCTCCTACAATGAGCAGTTCTTC,CASSPILFSYNEQFF,NA,TRBV6-1,NA,TRBJ2-1
TGCGCCAGCAGCCCGGTGGCAGGGGTAGATCAGCCCCAGCATTTT,CASSPVAGVDQPQHF,NA,TRBV5-1,NA,TRBJ1-5
TGCAGCGTTGAAGGGGGCGAATTTAACACAGATACGCAGTATTTT,CSVEGGEFNTDTQYF,few,TRBV29-1,NA,TRBJ2-3
TGTGCCAGCAGCGTAGGTGAGGGGACCGGGAGGGGTTTATACAATGAGCAGTTCTTC,CASSVGEGTGRGLYNEQFF,NA,TRBV9,TRBD2,TRBJ2-1
TGTGCCAGCAGCGTAGCGGGGGGGCCGGGTATCGACAATGAGCAGTTCTTC,CASSVAGGPGIDNEQFF,NA,TRBV9,TRBD2,TRBJ2-1
TGTGCCAGCAGCAGGGGGACAGGCTATCAGCCCCAGCATTTT,CASSRGTGYQPQHF,NA,TRBV13,TRBD1,TRBJ1-5
TGTGCCAGCAGCTTGGGACAGGGGGCCTCTGGAAACACCATATATTTT,CASSLGQGASGNTIYF,NA,TRBV5-8,TRBD1,TRBJ1-3